Listed below are T cell receptor beta chains from one sample, sequenced in a study of T cell changes during pregnancy in multiple sclerosis. Assay: immunoSEQ multiplex PCR; the TCRdb copy retains only in-frame clones and omits some. The repertoire includes tens of thousands of clones, about 92% of them detected once, and more than 0.6% sits in the top ten. Source: CD4+ T cells from peripheral blood mononuclear cells, taken in the third trimester of pregnancy. Receptors originate from a female donor with multiple sclerosis, enrolled in a pregnancy study. Both conserved end residues are part of each CDR3. The order of the fields is D gene, V gene, J gene, clone size, CDR3 DNA, CDR3 protein. A D gene is named only where the DNA matches it firmly. Clone size is not always given. Where it is, it says once, few, many or a class for expanded clones.

>.|TRBV7-2|TRBJ2-7|.
TGTGCCAGCAGCCCTGGAGGGGCCGGGTCCTACGAGCAGTACTTC
CASSPGGAGSYEQYF
>TRBD1|TRBV28|TRBJ2-2|.
TGTGCCAGCAGTTCCCCCAGGGGGTTAAACACCGGGGAGCTGTTTTTT
CASSSPRGLNTGELFF
>.|TRBV14|TRBJ2-3|.
TGTGCCAGCAGCCATTTAAGGGACTGGAGAGATACGCAGTATTTT
CASSHLRDWRDTQYF
>.|TRBV27|TRBJ2-7|.
TGTGCCAGCAGTCGACTGCGCTCCTACGAGCAGTACTTC
CASSRLRSYEQYF
>.|TRBV7-9|TRBJ1-4|.
TGTGCCAGCAGCTTAGCCTCCGGCCAGGGTGGGGAAAAACTGTTTTTT
CASSLASGQGGEKLFF
>.|TRBV2|TRBJ1-1|.
TGTGCCAGTGGACAGTTGAACACTGAAGCTTTCTTT
CASGQLNTEAFF
>.|TRBV10-1|TRBJ2-6|.
TGCGCCAGCAGTGGGGCCAACTCTGGGGCCAACGTCCTGACTTTC
CASSGANSGANVLTF
>TRBD1|TRBV5-6|TRBJ1-2|.
TGTGCCAGCAGGGGGACAGGGGAAACCGATGGCTACACCTTC
CASRGTGETDGYTF
>TRBD2|TRBV15|TRBJ2-3|.
TGTGCCACCAGCAGAGGGCTAGCGGGAATAGATACGCAGTATTTT
CATSRGLAGIDTQYF
>TRBD1|TRBV29-1|TRBJ1-1|.
TGCAGCGTTCGGGACAGGGCGGTTATGACCACTGAAGCTTTCTTT
CSVRDRAVMTTEAFF
>TRBD1|TRBV29-1|TRBJ2-2|once
TGCAGCGTTTCCGGACCGGGACAGGCGAACACCGGGGAGCTGTTTTTT
CSVSGPGQANTGELFF
>TRBD1|TRBV7-2|TRBJ1-6|.
TGTGCCAGCAGCTTAGCGTTCCGGGGGACAGGGGGCTCACCCCTCCACTTT
CASSLAFRGTGGSPLHF
>.|TRBV7-9|TRBJ1-1|.
TGTGCCAGCAGCTTCTGGGGGACACTCAACACTGAAGCTTTCTTT
CASSFWGTLNTEAFF
>TRBD1|TRBV7-3|TRBJ2-7|.
TGTGCCAGCAGTACCAGACAGGGCAACGAGCAGTACTTC
CASSTRQGNEQYF
>.|TRBV21-1|TRBJ1-2|.
TGTGCCAGCAGCGTTGGAGGAACGGTCGCACCCGACTATGGCTACACCTTC
CASSVGGTVAPDYGYTF
>TRBD2|TRBV5-4|TRBJ2-5|.
TGTGCCAGCAGCTTGGCGCGTAGCGGGAACGTGAAGACCCAGTACTTC
CASSLARSGNVKTQYF
>.|TRBV7-2|TRBJ1-3|.
TGTGCCAGCAGCTTACCGGGTAGTGCCCCCACCATATATTTT
CASSLPGSAPTIYF
>TRBD2|TRBV19|TRBJ2-7|.
TGTGCCAGTAGTATCCTAGCGGGAAGATACGAGCAGTACTTC
CASSILAGRYEQYF
>TRBD2|TRBV6-1|TRBJ2-5|.
TGTGCCAGCAGTGAATTATGGCGGGAGGAAAGGGAGACCCAGTACTTC
CASSELWREERETQYF
>.|TRBV27|TRBJ2-7|.
TGTGCCAGTACTTCCGGGGGTGGGAACGAGCAGTACTTC
CASTSGGGNEQYF
>.|TRBV12-5|TRBJ1-1|.
TGTGCTAGTGGTTTGGACGGACACTATGAAGCTTTCTTT
CASGLDGHYEAFF
>TRBD2|TRBV5-1|TRBJ2-3|.
TGCGCCAGCAGCGCCGGACTAGCGGGTAACCCAGATACGCAGTATTTT
CASSAGLAGNPDTQYF
>TRBD1|TRBV7-8|TRBJ2-7|.
TGTGCCGGGGGGACAGGGAAGCCCTACGAGCAGTACTTC
CAGGTGKPYEQYF
>.|TRBV11-2|TRBJ1-4|.
TGTGCCAGCAGCTTAGGGCAGGCCGGGATTAGTGAAAAACTGTTTTTT
CASSLGQAGISEKLFF
>.|TRBV4-1|TRBJ2-3|once
TGCGCCAGCAGCCACTCAGGGGGGACAGATACGCAGTATTTT
CASSHSGGTDTQYF
>.|TRBV7-9|TRBJ2-3|few
TGTGCCAGCAGCTTAGGGAGGTGGGCCACAGATACGCAGTATTTT
CASSLGRWATDTQYF
>TRBD1|TRBV18|TRBJ1-2|.
TGTGCCAGCTCACCTCTGCCCGGGACAGGTGGCTACACCTTC
CASSPLPGTGGYTF
>.|TRBV6-1|TRBJ1-4|.
TGTGCCAGCAGTGAACCGATTAGGGGGGGGAATGAAAAACTGTTTTTT
CASSEPIRGGNEKLFF
>.|TRBV5-1|TRBJ1-1|.
TGCGCCAGCCCCACGCGGGGCTTGGAGAACACTGAAGCTTTCTTT
CASPTRGLENTEAFF
>.|TRBV7-9|TRBJ1-3|once
TGTGCCAGCAGCCCCGGACCCGGCAGGGGATACACCATATATTTT
CASSPGPGRGYTIYF
>TRBD2|TRBV25-1|TRBJ2-5|.
TGTGCCAGCAAAGGACTAGCGGGATTAGAGACCCAGTACTTC
CASKGLAGLETQYF
>TRBD2|TRBV9|TRBJ2-3|.
TGTGCCAGCAGCGTAGGGCGGACTAGCGGGGGGGCCGGTGATACGCAGTATTTT
CASSVGRTSGGAGDTQYF
>TRBD2|TRBV4-2|TRBJ2-3|.
TGTGCCAGCAGCCAAGTAGGGACTATTAGCACAGATACGCAGTATTTT
CASSQVGTISTDTQYF
>TRBD1|TRBV14|TRBJ2-7|.
TGTGCCAGCAGCCATCCCGGGACAGGGACCTACGAGCAGTACTTC
CASSHPGTGTYEQYF
>.|TRBV11-2|TRBJ2-1|.
TGTGCCAGCAGCCCATCACACTACGGCTCCTACAATGAGCAGTTCTTC
CASSPSHYGSYNEQFF
>TRBD1|TRBV11-2|TRBJ2-1|.
TGTGCCAGCAGCTTAATACCGGGACAGGGAAATGAGCAGTTCTTC
CASSLIPGQGNEQFF
>TRBD2|TRBV5-4|TRBJ2-4|.
TGTGCCAGCAGCTTGGCCTCTAGCGGGAGGGCCAAAAACATTCAGTACTTC
CASSLASSGRAKNIQYF
>TRBD1|TRBV4-3|TRBJ2-1|.
TGCGCCAGCAGCTCCCGGGACAGGGGGCTCGATGAGCAGTTCTTC
CASSSRDRGLDEQFF
>.|TRBV5-4|TRBJ1-1|.
TGTGCCAGCAGCTCCAAACAGGGTATCGGTGAAGCTTTCTTT
CASSSKQGIGEAFF
>TRBD2|TRBV5-1|TRBJ2-1|.
TGCGCCAGCAGCCCCGGGCTAGCGGGAGATCCCTACAATGAGCAGTTCTTC
CASSPGLAGDPYNEQFF
>.|TRBV19|TRBJ2-7|.
TGTGCCAGTCGCCCCAAAGGGGGATACGAGCAGTACTTC
CASRPKGGYEQYF
>TRBD1|TRBV7-6|TRBJ1-1|.
TGTGCCAGCAGCTTGGGTCGGGACAGGGGTTATCACACTGAAGCTTTCTTT
CASSLGRDRGYHTEAFF
>TRBD1|TRBV18|TRBJ2-7|.
TGTGCCAGCTCACCCGGGACAGGGAATGCCGAGCAGTACTTC
CASSPGTGNAEQYF
>TRBD1|TRBV28|TRBJ2-1|.
TGTGCCAGCAGTCGACCCGGCCTAGGGACAGGGGAGGCCTACAATGAGCAGTTCTTC
CASSRPGLGTGEAYNEQFF
>TRBD1|TRBV18|TRBJ2-7|.
TGTGCCAGCTCACCGAATGGACAGGGGGCAAGGGAGCAGTACTTC
CASSPNGQGAREQYF
>.|TRBV5-4|TRBJ1-4|.
TGTGCCAGCAGCACGGGGGGAGGGGGTAGCAATGAAAAACTGTTTTTT
CASSTGGGGSNEKLFF
>TRBD1|TRBV11-3|TRBJ2-1|.
TGTGCCAGCAGCTTAGGACAGGGGATTGGCTCCTACAATGAGCAGTTCTTC
CASSLGQGIGSYNEQFF
>.|TRBV29-1|TRBJ2-6|once
TGCAGCGTACTGACTAGTGCCGGGGCCAACGTCCTGACTTTC
CSVLTSAGANVLTF
>.|TRBV7-2|TRBJ2-2|.
TGTGCCAGCAGCCCCCCGGGACTCAACACCGGGGAGCTGTTTTTT
CASSPPGLNTGELFF
>TRBD1|TRBV20-1|TRBJ2-2|.
TGCAGTGCTGACAGGGCCGGGGAGCTGTTTTTT
CSADRAGELFF
>TRBD1|TRBV19|TRBJ2-7|once
TGTGCCAGTAGTAGGGGGGGACAGGGCGAATACGAGCAGTACTTC
CASSRGGQGEYEQYF
>.|TRBV29-1|TRBJ2-5|.
TGCAGCGTTGCGCCTGCGGGGGCGGAGACCCAGTACTTC
CSVAPAGAETQYF
>TRBD1|TRBV7-2|TRBJ1-2|.
TGTGCCAGCAGCGCCCGGGGGACAGGCTCCCCGACGGGCTACACCTTC
CASSARGTGSPTGYTF